This T cell receptor (beta chain) came from a study of early T cells in non-severe SARS-CoV-2 infection. Background on the study: Unsorted whole blood bulk RNA was sequenced, with unpaired chains. General study points: Matching results from VDJdb favored anti-spike CD8 responses, leaving private and CD4 specificities undetected.

Deletions cut 2 bases from V and 6 bases from J, with 12 bases between. This CDR3 has 13 amino acids. Looked up from germline, CDR1 is SGHRS and CDR2 is YFSETQ. Individual cDNA molecules received unique molecular identifiers during library preparation. TCRdb used MiXCR to reprocess the 5' RACE reads, holding one entry per CDR3 protein. The sample carries around 76,000 distinct CDR3 sequences, 11% recorded once. This clonotype was picked up many times. Antigen: not known. The rearrangement links TRBV5-1 to TRBJ2-7; a possible D gene is TRBD1 (6 bases). This receptor was identified in an adult who was a healthcare worker with PCR-confirmed SARS-CoV-2 infection or an uninfected control (not recorded which). Sequencing used whole blood. CDR3 DNA: TGCGCCAGCAGCTTAGGACAGAAAGTCGAGCAGTACTTC. Protein: CASSLGQKVEQYF.